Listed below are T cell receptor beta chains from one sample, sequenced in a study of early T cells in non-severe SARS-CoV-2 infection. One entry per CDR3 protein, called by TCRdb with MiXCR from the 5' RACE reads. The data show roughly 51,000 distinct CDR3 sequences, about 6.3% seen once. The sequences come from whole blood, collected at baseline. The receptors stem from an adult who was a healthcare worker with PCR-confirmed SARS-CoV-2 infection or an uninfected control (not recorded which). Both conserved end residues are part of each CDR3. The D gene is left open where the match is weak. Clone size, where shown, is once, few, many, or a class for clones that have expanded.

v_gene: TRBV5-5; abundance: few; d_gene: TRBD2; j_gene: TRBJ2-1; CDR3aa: CASRPRAGDSYNEQFF; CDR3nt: TGTGCCAGCAGACCCCGCGCGGGGGATAGCTACAATGAGCAGTTCTTC
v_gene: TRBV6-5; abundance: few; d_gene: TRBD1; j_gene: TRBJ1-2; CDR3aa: CASSKRQGADYGYTF; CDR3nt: TGTGCCAGCAGTAAGAGACAGGGGGCGGACTATGGCTACACCTTC
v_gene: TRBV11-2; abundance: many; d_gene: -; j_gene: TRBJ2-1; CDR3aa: CASSLLNNEQFF; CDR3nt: TGTGCCAGCAGTCTATTGAACAATGAGCAGTTCTTC
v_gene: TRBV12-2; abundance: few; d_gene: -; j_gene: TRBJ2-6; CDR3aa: CASRLVRSGCRGRIPGANVLTF; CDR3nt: TGTGCAAGTCGCTTAGTGAGGAGTGGCTGCAGGGGGCGCATTCCTGGGGCCAACGTCCTGACTTTC
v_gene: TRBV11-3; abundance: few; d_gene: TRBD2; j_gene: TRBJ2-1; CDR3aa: CASSTRTSGVRKQFF; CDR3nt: TGTGCCAGCAGCACCAGGACTAGCGGGGTCCGAAAGCAGTTCTTC
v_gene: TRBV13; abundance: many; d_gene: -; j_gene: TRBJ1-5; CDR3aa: CASSRTGDRNQPQHF; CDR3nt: TGTGCCAGCAGTAGGACGGGGGACCGAAATCAGCCCCAGCATTTT
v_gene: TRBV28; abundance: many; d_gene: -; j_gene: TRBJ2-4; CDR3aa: CASSLWGGPKNIQYF; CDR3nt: TGTGCCAGCAGTTTATGGGGGGGGCCCAAAAACATTCAGTACTTC
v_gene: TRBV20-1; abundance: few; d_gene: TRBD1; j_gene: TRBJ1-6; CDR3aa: CSASRQGRNSPLHF; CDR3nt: TGCAGTGCCTCAAGACAGGGCCGAAATTCACCCCTCCACTTT
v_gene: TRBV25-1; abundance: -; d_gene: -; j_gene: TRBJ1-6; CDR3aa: CASSPFLGMDSPLHF; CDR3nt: TGTGCCAGCAGCCCCTTTTTGGGGATGGATTCACCCCTCCACTTT
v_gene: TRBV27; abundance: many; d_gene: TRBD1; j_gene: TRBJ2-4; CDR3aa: CASNSAGTGRNIQYF; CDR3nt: TGTGCCAGCAACTCCGCCGGGACAGGGAGGAACATTCAGTACTTC
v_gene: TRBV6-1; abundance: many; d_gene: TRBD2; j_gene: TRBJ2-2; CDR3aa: CASSELADTGELFF; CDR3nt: TGTGCCAGCAGTGAACTAGCGGACACCGGGGAGCTGTTTTTT
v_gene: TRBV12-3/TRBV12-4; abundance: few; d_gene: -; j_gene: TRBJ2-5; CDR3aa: CASSSPASGQETQYF; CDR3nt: TGTGCCAGCAGTTCCCCGGCCTCGGGCCAGGAGACCCAGTACTTC